The 26 T cell receptor beta chains listed next were all sequenced from one sample in a study of cytotoxic CD8 clonotypes in ibrutinib-treated CLL. TCRdb's copy holds only in-frame clones and misses some; the assay was immunoSEQ multiplex PCR. The data contain under 75,000 clones, more than 70% of them seen just once; the ten biggest clones take up around 42%. The sample was PBMCs, taken after 12 months of ibrutinib treatment. The source of these receptors is a human donor with chronic lymphocytic leukemia.

The chain carries TRBV2 and TRBJ2-3, with D possibly being TRBD1 (5 bases). The CDR3 runs to 13 residues. The germline V gene encodes CDR1 SNHLY and CDR2 FYNNEI. V lost 5 bases to trimming and J lost 3 bases, with 9 bases between them. The CDR3 DNA is TGTGCCAGCAGTAGGGGTTGGACAGATACGCAGTATTTT. Protein sequence: CASSRGWTDTQYF.

The chain couples TRBV6-6 to TRBJ2-7; D is perhaps TRBD2 (6 bases). Trimming shortened V by 6 bases and J by 0 bases, and 15 bases separated the two germline ends. The CDR3 runs 15 residues. Germline V lookup: CDR1 MNHNY, CDR2 SVGAGI (reference sequence). CDR3 nucleotides: TGTGCCAGCAGCGGGGGAGTAGGGGCCTCCTACGAGCAGTACTTC. This encodes CASSGGVGASYEQYF.

The chain joins TRBV4-2 to TRBJ2-7; 14 bases are a match to TRBD2. This CDR3 is 18 amino acids long. Germline trimming cut 0 bases from V and 4 bases from J; bases unmatched to any gene: 8. Germline V gives CDR1 LGHNA, CDR2 YNFKEQ. The CDR3 is CASSQDLRLAGGPYEQYF. Here the CDR3 DNA reads TGTGCCAGCAGCCAAGATCTGAGACTAGCGGGAGGGCCTTACGAGCAGTACTTC.

This clone came up once. V and J are TRBV9 and TRBJ2-2; 7 nucleotides line up with TRBD2. V was clipped by 3 bases and J by 5 bases; unmatched bases: 7. The CDR3 sequence is 15 residues long. The V gene's germline CDR1 is SGDLS and CDR2 YYNGEE. This chain's CDR3 is CASSGGLVLTGELFF. CDR3 sequence (DNA): TGTGCCAGCAGCGGTGGACTAGTCTTAACCGGGGAGCTGTTTTTT.

V is TRBV5-1 and J is TRBJ2-7, with 9 bases lining up with TRBD1. V was pared by 0 bases and J by 4 bases, with 11 bases of the junction left unmatched. Germline CDR1 SGHRS, CDR2 YFSETQ. The CDR3 has 17 residues. CDR3 region: CASSLVGTGWGGYEQYF. CDR3 sequence (DNA): TGCGCCAGCAGCTTGGTTGGGACAGGGTGGGGCGGATACGAGCAGTACTTC.

This clone has only a few counts. The chain couples TRBV9 to TRBJ1-4; 9 bases agree with TRBD1. The CDR3 runs to 17 residues. With 1 base clipped from V and 6 bases from J, the junction kept 10 bases outside the gene matches. Germline CDR1 and CDR2: SGDLS and YYNGEE. CDR3 amino acids: CASSVSPGGQGYEKLFF. For the CDR3, the DNA is TGTGCCAGCAGCGTAAGCCCCGGGGGACAGGGCTATGAAAAACTGTTTTTT.

The chain uses TRBV30 and TRBJ2-2, with D maybe TRBD2 (6 bases). Trimming cost V 4 bases and J 5 bases, with 14 bases left between them. The V gene's germline CDR1 is GTSNPN and CDR2 SVGIG (reference sequence). The length of the CDR3 is 14 residues. The CDR3 here is CAWNRLVLTGELFF. CDR3 nucleotide sequence: TGTGCCTGGAACAGACTAGTACTTACCGGGGAGCTGTTTTTT.

This clone occurred once. The J gene is TRBJ2-3, the V gene TRBV30; 9 bases are a match to TRBD1. The CDR3 runs 13 residues. Germline V lookup: CDR1 GTSNPN, CDR2 SVGIG (reference sequence). V trimming: 3 bases; J trimming: 6 bases; junction bases outside the gene matches: 4. CDR3 nucleotides: TGTGCCTGGAGACAGGGGGCTTGGGATACGCAGTATTTT. This gives the protein CAWRQGAWDTQYF.

V gene TRBV25-1 combines with J gene TRBJ2-4; possible D gene TRBD1, 5 bases. V was shortened by 5 bases and J by 0 bases, with 20 bases between the two germline ends. CDR1 and CDR2 from the germline V gene are MGHDK and SYGVNS. CDR3 length equals 18 residues. CDR3 protein: CASSFAPWQGTAKNIQYF. DNA of the CDR3: TGTGCCAGCAGTTTTGCCCCTTGGCAGGGTACAGCCAAAAACATTCAGTACTTC.

The rearrangement joins TRBV14 to TRBJ2-5; D gene ambiguous. The CDR3 is made up of 13 amino acids. From germline, CDR1 is SGHDN and CDR2 FVKESK. The ends were cut back, 0 bases at V and 7 bases at J, with 9 bases in the middle. The CDR3 DNA reads TGTGCCAGCAGCCAAGATCTATACGGGACCCAGTACTTC. Its translation: CASSQDLYGTQYF.

The chain is built from TRBV5-1 and TRBJ2-3; 9 nucleotides agree with TRBD2. This CDR3 is built from 15 residues. Germline loops: CDR1 SGHRS, CDR2 YFSETQ. With V trimmed by 4 bases and J by 5 bases, 8 bases remained unmatched. DNA of the CDR3: TGCGCCAGCAGCCTAAAGACTAGCGGATTAGATACGCAGTATTTT. Encoded protein: CASSLKTSGLDTQYF.

The chain employs TRBV2 and TRBJ2-5; 8 bases align to TRBD1. V trimming: 6 bases; J trimming: 4 bases; junction bases outside the gene matches: 10. Germline V gives CDR1 SNHLY, CDR2 FYNNEI. CDR3 length: 15 amino acids. The CDR3 protein is CASRAQGAGRETQYF. CDR3 bases: TGTGCCAGCAGGGCCCAGGGGGCGGGTAGAGAGACCCAGTACTTC.

The chain is built from TRBV2 and TRBJ1-2; TRBD1 is a possible D gene (6 bases). The germline V and J ends were trimmed by 1 base and 7 bases, with 13 bases remaining between them. Germline V gives CDR1 SNHLY, CDR2 FYNNEI. This CDR3 spans 14 amino acids. The CDR3 protein is CASSEEVGAGGYTF. The CDR3 coding sequence is TGTGCCAGCAGTGAAGAGGTGGGGGCAGGTGGCTACACCTTC.

This chain links TRBV7-3 with TRBJ2-7; 9 bases line up with TRBD1. Germline V gives CDR1 SGHTA, CDR2 FQGTGA. This CDR3 has 15 residues. V lost 5 bases and J lost 2; bases outside the gene matches: 7. CDR3 sequence reads: CASSPGTGYPYEQYF. CDR3 in DNA: TGTGCCAGCAGCCCCGGGACAGGGTACCCCTACGAGCAGTACTTC.

This clone was seen only a few times. The gene calls are TRBV19 and TRBJ2-7, with 7 bases lining up with TRBD1. Germline CDR1 and CDR2: LNHDA and SQIVND (reference sequence). CDR3 length: 13 residues. Trimming at V came to 9 bases and at J to 0 bases, leaving 5 bases not matched to a gene. The CDR3 coding sequence is TGTGCCAGCCTGGGACAGAACTCCTACGAGCAGTACTTC. Amino acids: CASLGQNSYEQYF.

The count of this clone is one. This chain uses TRBV2 with TRBJ1-3; D unclear. V lost 6 bases to trimming and J lost 0 bases, with 9 bases between them. The CDR3 consists of 14 residues. In germline, CDR1 is SNHLY, CDR2 FYNNEI. The CDR3 DNA is TGTGCCAGCAGCCAAGGACTCTCTGGAAACACCATATATTTT. This encodes CASSQGLSGNTIYF. Full variable domain (remainder filled in from reference TRBV2 and TRBJ1-3): EPEVTQTPSHQVTQMGQEVILRCVPISNHLYFYWYRQILGQKVEFLVSFYNNEISEKSEIFDDQFSVERPDGSNFTLKIRSTKLEDSAMYFCASSQGLSGNTIYFGEGSWLTVV.

This chain connects TRBV28 to TRBJ2-7; D is ambiguous. V lost 8 bases to trimming and J lost 8 bases, with 22 bases between them. Germline V gene sequence: CDR1 MDHEN, CDR2 SYDVKM. This CDR3 has 14 residues. CDR3 sequence: CASLPAYAGRQQYF. The CDR3 region has the DNA TGTGCCAGCCTCCCGGCCTACGCCGGACGCCAGCAGTACTTC. The full variable domain, rest sourced from reference TRBV28 and TRBJ2-7, is DVKVTQSSRYLVKRTGEKVFLECVQDMDHENMFWYRQDPGLGLRLIYFSYDVKMKEKGDIPEGYSVSREKKERFSLILESASTNQTSMYLCASLPAYAGRQQYFGPGTRLTVT.

This sequence joins TRBV5-1 and TRBJ1-5, with D perhaps matching TRBD1 (6 bases). CDR1 is SGHRS, CDR2 YFSETQ, per germline. V was cut by 1 base and J by 3 bases, with 20 bases left in between. This CDR3 spans 18 amino acids. The CDR3 protein is CASSLSGGQQVPNQPQHF. The CDR3 nucleotides read TGCGCCAGCAGCTTGAGCGGGGGGCAACAAGTACCCAATCAGCCCCAGCATTTT.

This clone was picked up one time. The genes are TRBV11-2 and TRBJ2-1, with D perhaps given as TRBD1 or TRBD2 (5 bases each). The CDR3 is 16 residues long. Between the trimmed V and J ends, which lost 3 bases and 7 bases, there was a span of 19 bases. Germline CDR1 SGHAT, CDR2 FQNNGV. The DNA of the CDR3 is TGTGCCAGCAGCTTCGAGGGTTGGGGCGCTGGGAATGAGCAGTTCTTC. Protein product: CASSFEGWGAGNEQFF.

The chain couples TRBV7-2 to TRBJ1-2, with unresolved D. V lost 0 bases and J lost 7, with 3 bases in between. The CDR3 has 11 residues. CDR1 and CDR2 from the germline V gene are SGHTA and FQGNSA. The CDR3 spells CASSLARGYTF. The CDR3 nucleotides read TGTGCCAGCAGCTTAGCGCGTGGCTACACCTTC.

This clone was picked up one time. The V call is TRBV9, the J call TRBJ2-7, with 11 nucleotides matching TRBD1. The CDR3 is 15 residues long. Germline CDR1 reads SGDLS; CDR2 reads YYNGEE. V shed 2 bases, J shed 2 bases, and the junction held 3 bases outside the gene matches. The CDR3 sequence: CASSVGTGGPYEQYF. In nucleotides, the CDR3 is TGTGCCAGCAGCGTGGGGACAGGGGGGCCCTACGAGCAGTACTTC. The whole variable domain, filled in from reference TRBV9 and TRBJ2-7, reads DSGVTQTPKHLITATGQRVTLRCSPRSGDLSVYWYQQSLDQGLQFLIQYYNGEERAKGNILERFSAQQFPDLHSELNLSSLELGDSALYFCASSVGTGGPYEQYFGPGTRLTVT.

The genes are TRBV2 and TRBJ2-7; 11 bases fit TRBD1. Looked up from germline, CDR1 is SNHLY and CDR2 is FYNNEI. The CDR3 length is 17 residues. V lost 6 bases and J lost 4; bases outside the gene matches: 14. CDR3 in amino acids: CASSVPGQGDRTYEQYF. The CDR3 DNA follows: TGTGCCAGCAGCGTCCCGGGACAGGGGGATCGAACTTACGAGCAGTACTTC. Looking up the rest from reference TRBV2 and TRBJ2-7 gives the full variable domain: EPEVTQTPSHQVTQMGQEVILRCVPISNHLYFYWYRQILGQKVEFLVSFYNNEISEKSEIFDDQFSVERPDGSNFTLKIRSTKLEDSAMYFCASSVPGQGDRTYEQYFGPGTRLTVT.

Here the CDR3 DNA reads TGTGCCAGCAGTGCCCGGGACTGGACAGGCTATGGCTACACCTTC. Translation gives CASSARDWTGYGYTF. The genes are TRBV5-8 and TRBJ1-2; 7 nucleotides line up with TRBD1. V was pared by 5 bases and J by 4 bases, with 11 bases of the junction left unmatched. CDR3 length: 15 residues. Germline assignment: CDR1 SGHTS and CDR2 YDEGEE.

DNA of the CDR3: TGTGCCAGCAGCGGCCTGCGGGGGCGTCGGGAAAAACTGTTTTTT. This translates into CASSGLRGRREKLFF. V gene TRBV11-2 combines with J gene TRBJ1-4, with D possibly matching TRBD1 (6 bases). There are 15 residues in the CDR3. The ends were cut back, 5 bases at V and 8 bases at J, with 18 bases in the middle. Per germline, CDR1 SGHAT and CDR2 FQNNGV.

The chain employs TRBV29-1 and TRBJ2-1, with 9 bases aligning to TRBD2. Unmatched junction bases numbered 9, after V lost 6 bases and J lost 6 bases. Looked up from germline, CDR1 is SQVTM and CDR2 is ANQGSEA. This CDR3 spans 14 amino acids. The CDR3, as DNA: TGCAGCGTCCCGGCGGGCGGGAGGGGCAATGAGCAGTTCTTC. Translated, it gives CSVPAGGRGNEQFF.

This clone was found once. The V call is TRBV28, the J call TRBJ1-2, with D perhaps matching TRBD1 (6 bases). The germline V and J ends were trimmed by 6 bases and 6 bases, with 17 bases remaining between them. The CDR3 is made up of 14 amino acids. Germline CDR1 is MDHEN and CDR2 is SYDVKM. The CDR3 loop is CASSSPTGINGYTF. The CDR3 DNA is TGTGCCAGCAGCTCACCCACAGGGATTAATGGCTACACCTTC.